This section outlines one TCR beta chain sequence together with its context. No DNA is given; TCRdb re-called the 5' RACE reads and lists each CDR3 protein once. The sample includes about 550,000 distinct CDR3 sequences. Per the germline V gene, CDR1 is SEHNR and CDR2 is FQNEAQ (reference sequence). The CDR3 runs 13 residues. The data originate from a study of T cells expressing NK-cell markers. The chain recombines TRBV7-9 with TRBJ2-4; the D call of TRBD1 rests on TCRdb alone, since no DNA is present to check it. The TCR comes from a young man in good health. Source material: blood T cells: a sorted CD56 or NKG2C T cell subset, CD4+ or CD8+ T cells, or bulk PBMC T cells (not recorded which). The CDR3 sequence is CASSNHRADIQYF.